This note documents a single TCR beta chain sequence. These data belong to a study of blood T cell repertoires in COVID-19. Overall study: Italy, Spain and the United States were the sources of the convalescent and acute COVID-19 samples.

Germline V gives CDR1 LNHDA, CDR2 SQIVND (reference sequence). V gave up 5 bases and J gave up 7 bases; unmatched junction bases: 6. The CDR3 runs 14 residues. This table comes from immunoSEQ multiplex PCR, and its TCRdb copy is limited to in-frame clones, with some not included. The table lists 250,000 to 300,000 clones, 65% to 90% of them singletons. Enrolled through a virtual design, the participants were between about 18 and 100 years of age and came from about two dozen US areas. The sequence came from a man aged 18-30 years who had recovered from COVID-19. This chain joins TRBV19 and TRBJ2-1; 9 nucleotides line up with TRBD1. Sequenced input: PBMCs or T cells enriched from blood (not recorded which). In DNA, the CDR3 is TGTGCCAGTAGTCTCGGGACAGGGTCAAATGAGCAGTTCTTC. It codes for CASSLGTGSNEQFF.